Below, 25 T cell receptor beta chains from the same sample are listed, as sequenced in a study of OX40 agonist ivuxolimab in advanced cancers. TCRdb's copy holds only in-frame clones and misses some; the assay was immunoSEQ multiplex PCR. This table holds 55,000 to 75,000 clones, roughly 87% found once. This material consisted of CD4+ or CD8+ T cells sorted from blood, taken in a trial of the OX40 agonist ivuxolimab. The receptors here all came from an adult with an advanced solid tumor such as melanoma, head and neck, liver or kidney cancer.

V gene TRBV6-6 combines with J gene TRBJ1-5, with a possible D match to TRBD1 (5 bases). The CDR3 consists of 16 residues. The germline V gene encodes CDR1 MNHNY and CDR2 SVGAGI (reference sequence). Trimming cost V 6 bases and J 0 bases, with 15 bases left between them. The CDR3 sequence is CASSTGGEFSNQPQHF. Written as DNA, the CDR3 is TGTGCCAGCAGCACCGGGGGGGAGTTTAGCAATCAGCCCCAGCATTTT.

J is TRBJ1-3 and V is TRBV2; TRBD1 is a possible D gene (5 bases). CDR3 length equals 15 residues. The V gene's germline CDR1 is SNHLY and CDR2 FYNNEI. V was trimmed by 6 bases and J by 0 bases, leaving 12 bases between them. The CDR3 protein is CASSGTVASGNTIYF. The CDR3 DNA is TGTGCCAGCAGCGGGACGGTAGCCTCTGGAAACACCATATATTTT.

The V gene is TRBV9, the J gene TRBJ1-1; no firm D call. Deletions cut 0 bases from V and 3 bases from J, with 12 bases between. Germline V gene data show CDR1 as SGDLS and CDR2 as YYNGEE. This CDR3 spans 15 amino acids. The CDR3 sequence: CASSVGGGGDTEAFF. In DNA, the CDR3 is TGTGCCAGCAGCGTAGGGGGAGGAGGAGACACTGAAGCTTTCTTT. Based on the CDR3 plus reference TRBV9 and TRBJ1-1, the full variable domain is DSGVTQTPKHLITATGQRVTLRCSPRSGDLSVYWYQQSLDQGLQFLIQYYNGEERAKGNILERFSAQQFPDLHSELNLSSLELGDSALYFCASSVGGGGDTEAFFGQGTRLTVV.

The J gene is TRBJ1-5, the V gene TRBV28; the D is unclear. The CDR3 spans 14 residues. Germline loops: CDR1 MDHEN, CDR2 SYDVKM. V was pared by 6 bases and J by 10 bases, with 19 bases between. CDR3 region: CASRPGWASAPQHF. The CDR3 DNA reads TGTGCCAGCAGACCAGGATGGGCCTCGGCCCCCCAGCATTTT. The full variable domain, in which reference TRBV28 and TRBJ1-5 provide the parts outside the CDR3, is DVKVTQSSRYLVKRTGEKVFLECVQDMDHENMFWYRQDPGLGLRLIYFSYDVKMKEKGDIPEGYSVSREKKERFSLILESASTNQTSMYLCASRPGWASAPQHFGDGTRLSIL.

This chain links TRBV19 with TRBJ2-5; D possibly uses TRBD1 or TRBD2 (5 bases each). Trimming took off 4 bases at V and 2 bases at J, with 17 bases between the two ends. Per the germline V gene, CDR1 is LNHDA and CDR2 is SQIVND (reference sequence). The CDR3 totals 16 residues. CDR3 nucleotide sequence: TGTGCCAGTAGTACTCCCTGGGACGGCCGTCAAGAGACCCAGTACTTC. It specifies CASSTPWDGRQETQYF.

The chain joins TRBV30 to TRBJ1-6; maybe TRBD1 (5 bases). V gave up 4 bases and J gave up 9 bases, with 16 bases separating them. This CDR3 is built from 14 residues. CDR1 is GTSNPN and CDR2 is SVGIG in the germline V gene (reference sequence). The CDR3 DNA reads TGTGCCTGGACCAGATTCGAGGGGAGTTCACCCCTCCACTTT. Protein product: CAWTRFEGSSPLHF. Variable domain in full (rest from reference TRBV30 and TRBJ1-6): SQTIHQWPATLVQPVGSPLSLECTVEGTSNPNLYWYRQAAGRGLQLLFYSVGIGQISSEVPQNLSASRPQDRQFILSSKKLLLSDSGFYLCAWTRFEGSSPLHFGNGTRLTVT.

This rearrangement joins TRBV19 to TRBJ2-7, with D perhaps matching TRBD2 (6 bases). Trimming took 5 bases from V and 6 from J, leaving 20 bases between them. Germline V CDR1 and CDR2: LNHDA, SQIVND (reference sequence). This CDR3 has 15 residues. The CDR3 DNA is TGTGCCAGTAGTGGGGGGACCACCCTAAGCGGCGAGCAGTACTTC. It yields the protein CASSGGTTLSGEQYF.

The chain carries TRBV25-1 and TRBJ2-7; D gene uncertain. This CDR3 is built from 13 residues. CDR1 MGHDK and CDR2 SYGVNS come from the germline V gene. The V end lost 6 bases, the J end lost 3 bases, and 12 bases lay between the germline ends. The CDR3 sequence is CASRAPGLYEQYF. The CDR3 bases are TGTGCCAGCAGAGCCCCGGGCCTCTACGAGCAGTACTTC.

The chain has TRBV5-1 and TRBJ2-1; TRBD1 agrees at 8 bases. The V segment lost 3 bases and the J segment 10 bases; nucleotides outside the gene matches: 12. CDR1 SGHRS and CDR2 YFSETQ come from the germline V gene. CDR3 length: 15 amino acids. The CDR3 reads CASSSPGTGSSEQFF. CDR3 bases: TGCGCCAGCAGCTCGCCCGGGACAGGTTCGTCCGAGCAGTTCTTC.

V usage is TRBV19 and J usage is TRBJ1-3, with no clear D. CDR1 and CDR2 from the germline V gene are LNHDA and SQIVND (reference sequence). CDR3 length: 13 residues. V was trimmed by 5 bases and J by 0 bases, leaving 5 bases between them. This CDR3 is CASSLGSGNTIYF. The CDR3 DNA sequence: TGTGCCAGTAGTCTGGGCTCTGGAAACACCATATATTTT.

This chain links TRBV6-5 with TRBJ2-2, with TRBD2 as a possible D gene (7 bases). The V gene lost 8 bases and the J gene lost 5 bases, with 15 bases spanning the gap. In germline, CDR1 is MNHEY, CDR2 SVGAGI. The CDR3 sequence is 14 residues long. CDR3: CASAFAGATGELFF. CDR3 DNA sequence: TGTGCCAGCGCCTTCGCGGGGGCGACCGGGGAGCTGTTTTTT.

The chain carries TRBV15 and TRBJ1-3; TRBD1 might be the D (5 bases). Trimming pared 0 bases from V and 8 bases from J, leaving 11 bases between. The germline gives CDR1 LNHNV, CDR2 YYDKDF (reference sequence). The CDR3 sequence is 14 residues long. CDR3 nucleotides: TGTGCCACCAGCAGAGATAACGGGGCGGACACCATATATTTT. Its translation: CATSRDNGADTIYF.

The chain is built from TRBV5-1 and TRBJ2-7, with D perhaps matching TRBD1 (6 bases). The CDR3 spans 12 residues. V was shortened by 3 bases and J by 7 bases, with 11 bases between the two germline ends. Germline loops: CDR1 SGHRS, CDR2 YFSETQ. CDR3 protein: CASSSGRGEQYF. CDR3 coding DNA: TGCGCCAGCAGCTCAGGTAGGGGGGAGCAGTACTTC.

The V gene is TRBV6-6, the J gene TRBJ2-1; 7 bases line up with TRBD2. V was pared by 4 bases and J by 5 bases, with 8 bases of the junction left unmatched. Germline assignment: CDR1 MNHNY and CDR2 SVGAGI (reference sequence). The CDR3 has 15 residues. The CDR3 loop reads CASSWVGGGDNEQFF. The CDR3 DNA reads TGTGCCAGCAGTTGGGTGGGGGGGGGAGACAATGAGCAGTTCTTC.

V is TRBV2 and J is TRBJ2-7, with a tentative D call TRBD1 (5 bases). Looked up from germline, CDR1 is SNHLY and CDR2 is FYNNEI. The V and J ends lost 7 bases and 4 bases respectively, with 14 bases between them. The CDR3 totals 13 residues. The CDR3 DNA sequence: TGTGCCAGCAACCCACAGGACGTATACGAGCAGTACTTC. It translates to CASNPQDVYEQYF.

This rearrangement joins TRBV5-6 to TRBJ2-1, with 8 bases identical to TRBD1. Germline V gene data show CDR1 as SGHDT and CDR2 as YYEEEE. V lost 1 base to trimming and J lost 7 bases; unmatched junction nucleotides: 7. The CDR3 extends over 15 amino acids. CDR3 sequence (DNA): TGTGCCAGCAGCTTGACCCTTGGGGACAGGAATGAGCAGTTCTTC. Amino acid sequence: CASSLTLGDRNEQFF. Full variable domain (remainder filled in from reference TRBV5-6 and TRBJ2-1): DAGVTQSPTHLIKTRGQQVTLRCSPKSGHDTVSWYQQALGQGPQFIFQYYEEEERQRGNFPDRFSGHQFPNYSSELNVNALLLGDSALYLCASSLTLGDRNEQFFGPGTRLTVL.

For the CDR3, the DNA is TGTGCCAGCAGCTCGCTGGACAGGTCCAAAAACATTCAGTACTTC. This codes for CASSSLDRSKNIQYF. The V call is TRBV7-8, the J call TRBJ2-4; 7 bases align to TRBD1. CDR1 is SGHVS, CDR2 FQNEAQ, per germline. CDR3 size: 15 residues. The J segment lost 2 bases and the V segment lost 4 bases, leaving 5 bases of the junction unmatched.

The CDR3 loop reads CASGSHLGGEQYF. CDR3 DNA: TGTGCTAGTGGTTCCCACCTAGGGGGAGAGCAGTACTTC. The chain couples TRBV12-5 to TRBJ2-7; D is perhaps TRBD1 (6 bases). V was shortened by 4 bases and J by 7 bases, with 14 bases between the two germline ends. The CDR3 contains 13 residues. Germline V CDR1 and CDR2: LGHNT, FRNRAP.

The chain joins TRBV10-3 to TRBJ1-5; possibly TRBD1 for D (5 bases). CDR1 and CDR2 (germline): ENHRY, SYGVKD. The CDR3 consists of 13 residues. Trimming took off 5 bases at V and 6 bases at J, with 11 bases between the two ends. CDR3 DNA sequence: TGTGCCATCAGTCCGCAGGGAGCTCAGCCCCAGCATTTT. Amino acid sequence: CAISPQGAQPQHF.

The chain employs TRBV18 and TRBJ1-2, with a possible D match to TRBD1 (5 bases). From germline, CDR1 is KGHSH and CDR2 LQKENI. The germline V and J ends were trimmed by 0 bases and 5 bases, with 19 bases remaining between them. The CDR3 sequence is 17 residues long. CDR3 residues: CASSPPPGTYLKYGYTF. As DNA, the CDR3 is TGTGCCAGCTCACCACCTCCCGGGACGTACTTAAAGTATGGCTACACCTTC.

The chain joins TRBV30 to TRBJ2-5; D possibly corresponds to TRBD2 (7 bases). Germline V gives CDR1 GTSNPN, CDR2 SVGIG (reference sequence). V was pared by 3 bases and J by 9 bases, with 11 bases between. The CDR3 sequence is 11 residues long. The CDR3 here is CAWRGGGPQYF. The DNA for the CDR3 is TGTGCCTGGAGGGGAGGGGGGCCCCAGTACTTC.

Note on this clone: Other DNA sequences in the same sample also yield this CDR3. This rearrangement joins TRBV30 to TRBJ1-3; D remains ambiguous. The V gene lost 3 bases and the J gene lost 0 bases, with 6 bases spanning the gap. The CDR3 consists of 13 residues. Germline CDR1 reads GTSNPN; CDR2 reads SVGIG (reference sequence). CDR3: CAWSRGSGNTIYF. The CDR3, as DNA: TGTGCCTGGAGCCGGGGCTCTGGAAACACCATATATTTT.

This clone was counted once. V and J are TRBV21-1 and TRBJ1-2. TRBV21-1 is a pseudogene. This CDR3 is built from 15 residues. The CDR3 sequence: CASSKTRSEGFGYTF. CDR3 DNA sequence: TGTGCCAGCAGCAAAACGAGGTCCGAGGGGTTTGGCTACACCTTC.

V is TRBV29-1 and J is TRBJ1-2, with 8 bases that match TRBD1. V lost 6 bases to trimming and J lost 3 bases; unmatched junction nucleotides: 3. Germline lookup yields CDR1 SQVTM and CDR2 ANQGSEA. The CDR3 sequence is 12 residues long. DNA for the CDR3: TGCAGCGTGGACAGGGTGGACTATGGCTACACCTTC. Its translation is CSVDRVDYGYTF.

This clone was recorded only once. The V call is TRBV12-5, the J call TRBJ2-1; the match to TRBD1 covers 7 bases. Germline CDR1 and CDR2: LGHNT and FRNRAP. Trimming at V came to 6 bases and at J to 4 bases, leaving 9 bases not matched to a gene. The CDR3 extends over 15 amino acids. CDR3: CASGSGTAFYNEQFF. The CDR3, as DNA: TGTGCTAGTGGATCCGGGACAGCTTTTTACAATGAGCAGTTCTTC.